This paragraph reports one TCR beta chain. What it binds is not known. Amplified TCR beta CDR3 regions came from RNA transcripts. The HTBI primer set was used in a first-round RT-PCR of the TCR CDR3. TCRdb recomputed calls from the multiplex PCR reads with MiXCR, one row per CDR3 protein. The table includes 130,000 or so distinct CDR3 sequences, approximately 20% detected once. The hyperthyroidism patients had all been newly diagnosed, and their disease duration was under 2 months. Their ages ranged from 18 to 65 years. This record belongs to a study of T cells in Graves' hyperthyroidism and ophthalmopathy. This CDR3 spans 15 amino acids. V lost 6 bases and J lost 10, with 22 bases in between. Regarding the study as a whole: Blood held most thyroid clonotypes expanded above 0.001 frequency. It was a median approximately 6 months before onset that the model predicted ophthalmopathy.

V gene TRBV12-3 or TRBV12-4 combines with J gene TRBJ2-1; D is undetermined. The receptor comes from a woman between 45 and 65 years old with Graves' hyperthyroidism that later progressed to Graves' ophthalmopathy. Sequencing input: blood. CDR3 nucleotide sequence: TGTGCCAGCAGCTTTGATCTAAGCAAAGTTGGAGAGCAGTTCTTC. Its translation is CASSFDLSKVGEQFF.